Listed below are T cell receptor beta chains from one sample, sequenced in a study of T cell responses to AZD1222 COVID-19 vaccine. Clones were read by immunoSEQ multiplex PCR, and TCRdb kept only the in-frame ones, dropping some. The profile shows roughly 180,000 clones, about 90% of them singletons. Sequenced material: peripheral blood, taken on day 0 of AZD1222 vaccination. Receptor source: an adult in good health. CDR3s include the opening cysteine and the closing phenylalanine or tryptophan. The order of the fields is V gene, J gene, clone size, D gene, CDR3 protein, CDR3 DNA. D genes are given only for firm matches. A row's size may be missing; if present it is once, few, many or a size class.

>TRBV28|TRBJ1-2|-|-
CASSTGRGARNYGYTF
TGTGCCAGCAGTACTGGTCGGGGCGCAAGGAACTATGGCTACACCTTC
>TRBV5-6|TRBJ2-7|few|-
CASSFLQSEQYF
TGTGCCAGCAGCTTTCTACAAAGCGAGCAGTACTTC
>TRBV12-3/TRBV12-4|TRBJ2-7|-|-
CASSLRDGYEQYF
TGTGCCAGCAGTTTACGGGATGGCTACGAGCAGTACTTC
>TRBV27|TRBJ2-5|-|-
CASSPRFGGDVETQYF
TGTGCCAGCAGTCCCCGCTTTGGGGGAGACGTCGAGACCCAGTACTTC
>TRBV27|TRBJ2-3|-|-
CASSPRDRDSTDTQYF
TGTGCCAGCAGTCCGCGGGACAGAGACTCCACAGATACGCAGTATTTT
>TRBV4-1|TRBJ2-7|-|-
CASSQDGEESSYEQYF
TGCGCCAGCAGCCAAGATGGTGAGGAAAGCTCCTACGAGCAGTACTTC
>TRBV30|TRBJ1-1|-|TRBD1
CAWRETGTEAFF
TGTGCCTGGAGGGAGACAGGGACTGAAGCTTTCTTT
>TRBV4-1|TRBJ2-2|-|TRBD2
CASSQDGGSGRGTGELFF
TGCGCCAGCAGCCAAGATGGGGGTAGCGGGAGAGGTACCGGGGAGCTGTTTTTT
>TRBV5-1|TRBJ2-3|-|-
CASSLATVADTQYF
TGCGCCAGCAGCTTGGCAACGGTGGCAGATACGCAGTATTTT
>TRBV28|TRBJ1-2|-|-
CASSLPGGYTF
TGTGCCAGCAGTTTGCCGGGAGGCTACACCTTC
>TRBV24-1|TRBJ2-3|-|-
CATSDLAFGGTDTQYF
TGTGCCACCAGTGATTTAGCGTTCGGAGGGACAGATACGCAGTATTTT
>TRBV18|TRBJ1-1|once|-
CASSPGQNTEAFF
TGTGCCAGCTCACCAGGGCAGAACACTGAAGCTTTCTTT
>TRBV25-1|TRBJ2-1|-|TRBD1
CASSFAGGIEQFF
TGTGCCAGCAGTTTCGCAGGGGGCATTGAGCAGTTCTTC
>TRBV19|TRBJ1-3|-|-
CASSFSGNTIYF
TGTGCCAGTAGTTTTTCTGGAAACACCATATATTTT
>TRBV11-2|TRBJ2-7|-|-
CASSSSSGVPYEQYF
TGTGCCAGCAGCTCCTCGTCAGGGGTCCCCTACGAGCAGTACTTC
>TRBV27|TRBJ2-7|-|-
CASSLLAGSGEQYF
TGTGCCAGCAGTTTACTGGCGGGATCCGGCGAGCAGTACTTC
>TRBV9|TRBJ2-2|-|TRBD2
CASSPPTSGATGELFF
TGTGCCAGCAGCCCCCCGACTAGCGGGGCCACCGGGGAGCTGTTTTTT
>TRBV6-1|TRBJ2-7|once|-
CASSDLYEQYF
TGTGCCAGCAGTGACCTCTACGAGCAGTACTTC
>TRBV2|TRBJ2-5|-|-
CASSATGFQETQYF
TGTGCCAGCAGTGCTACAGGGTTCCAGGAGACCCAGTACTTC
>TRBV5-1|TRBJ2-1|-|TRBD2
CASSGPGLAGNNEQFF
TGCGCCAGCAGCGGGCCGGGACTAGCGGGAAACAATGAGCAGTTCTTC
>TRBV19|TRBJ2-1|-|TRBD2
CASTTSGPVLNEQFF
TGTGCCAGCACTACTAGCGGCCCCGTCCTGAATGAGCAGTTCTTC
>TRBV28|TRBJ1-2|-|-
CASGWEGYGYTF
TGTGCTTCGGGTTGGGAGGGCTATGGCTACACCTTC
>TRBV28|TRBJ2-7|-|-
CASSSPGRNTYEQYF
TGTGCCAGCAGCTCCCCGGGACGCAATACCTACGAGCAGTACTTC
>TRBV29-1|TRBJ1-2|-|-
CSVEGGLRRGYTF
TGCAGCGTTGAGGGGGGGCTTCGGCGTGGCTACACCTTC
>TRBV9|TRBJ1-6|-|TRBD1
CASSRDRGNSPLHF
TGTGCCAGCTCACGTGACAGGGGTAATTCACCCCTCCACTTT
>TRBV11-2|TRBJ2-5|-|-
CASSLDPETQYF
TGTGCCAGCAGCTTAGATCCGGAGACCCAGTACTTC
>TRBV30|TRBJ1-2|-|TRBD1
CAWRATGVGGYTF
TGTGCCTGGAGGGCTACAGGGGTAGGTGGCTACACCTTC
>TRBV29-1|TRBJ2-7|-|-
CSVDGLTGTQPYEQYF
TGCAGCGTTGATGGGCTGACCGGGACACAACCCTACGAGCAGTACTTC
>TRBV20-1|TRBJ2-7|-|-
CSASLSGYVSYEQYF
TGCAGTGCTAGTTTATCCGGGTATGTGTCCTACGAGCAGTACTTC
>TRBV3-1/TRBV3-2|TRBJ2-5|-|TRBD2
CASSNRGASGKGTQYF
TGTGCCAGCAGCAACAGAGGGGCTAGCGGGAAGGGGACCCAGTACTTC
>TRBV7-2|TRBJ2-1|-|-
CASSLRGRLSYNEQFF
TGTGCCAGCAGCTTAAGGGGCAGACTTTCCTACAATGAGCAGTTCTTC
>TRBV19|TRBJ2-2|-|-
CASHVLGANTGELFF
TGTGCCAGTCATGTTTTGGGCGCGAACACCGGGGAGCTGTTTTTT
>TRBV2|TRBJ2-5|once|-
CASSLEETQYF
TGTGCCAGCAGTCTGGAAGAGACCCAGTACTTC
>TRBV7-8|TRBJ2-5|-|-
CASSLAQLAYQETQYF
TGTGCCAGCAGCTTGGCCCAACTGGCTTACCAAGAGACCCAGTACTTC
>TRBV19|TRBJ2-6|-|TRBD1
CASSTSFTLEDGTGGFGANVLTF
TGTGCCAGTAGTACTTCCTTTACTCTCGAGGACGGGACAGGGGGCTTTGGGGCCAACGTCCTGACTTTC
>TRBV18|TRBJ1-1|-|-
CASSPVQGNTEAFF
TGTGCCAGCTCACCGGTACAGGGGAACACTGAAGCTTTCTTT
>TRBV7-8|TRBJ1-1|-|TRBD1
CASRQKFRDRGLGTEAFF
TGTGCCAGCAGACAAAAATTCCGGGACAGGGGGTTGGGCACTGAAGCTTTCTTT
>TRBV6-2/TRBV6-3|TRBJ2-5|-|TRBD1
CASSSPGTGALETQYF
TGTGCCAGCAGTTCTCCGGGAACAGGGGCTTTGGAGACCCAGTACTTC
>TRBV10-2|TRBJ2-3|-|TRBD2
CASGGTSGSTTDTQYF
TGCGCCAGCGGTGGGACTAGCGGGAGTACGACAGATACGCAGTATTTT
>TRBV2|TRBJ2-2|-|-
CASSGIRVGGELFF
TGTGCCAGCAGTGGTATAAGAGTAGGGGGGGAGCTGTTTTTT
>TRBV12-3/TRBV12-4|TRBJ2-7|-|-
CASSLSGEREQYF
TGTGCCAGCAGTCTATCAGGGGAACGCGAGCAGTACTTC
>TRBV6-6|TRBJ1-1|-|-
CASSATTTEAFF
TGTGCCAGCAGCGCTACAACCACTGAAGCTTTCTTT
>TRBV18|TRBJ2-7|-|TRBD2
CASSPQRTSGIHEQYF
TGTGCCAGCTCACCACAAAGGACTAGCGGGATCCACGAGCAGTACTTC
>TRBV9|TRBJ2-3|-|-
CASSVVPTYTDTQYF
TGTGCCAGCAGCGTAGTCCCGACATACACAGATACGCAGTATTTT
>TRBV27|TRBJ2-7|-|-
CASSFLASSYEQYF
TGTGCCAGCAGTTTCCTAGCGTCCTCCTACGAGCAGTACTTC
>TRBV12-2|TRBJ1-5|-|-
CASRPRGQAGNQPQHF
TGTGCAAGTCGCCCGCGCGGACAGGCGGGAAATCAGCCCCAGCATTTT
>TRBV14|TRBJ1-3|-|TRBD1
CASSQVTGGRNTIYF
TGTGCCAGCAGCCAAGTTACAGGGGGCCGTAACACCATATATTTT